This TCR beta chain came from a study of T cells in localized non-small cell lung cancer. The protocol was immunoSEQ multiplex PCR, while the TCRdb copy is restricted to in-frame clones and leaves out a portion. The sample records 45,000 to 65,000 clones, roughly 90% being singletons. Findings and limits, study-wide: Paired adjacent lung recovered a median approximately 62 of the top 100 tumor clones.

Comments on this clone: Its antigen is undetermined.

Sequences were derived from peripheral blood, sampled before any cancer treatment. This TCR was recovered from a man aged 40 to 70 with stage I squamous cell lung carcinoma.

The CDR3 coding sequence is TGTGCCAGCAGTGATACCTTTCGCACCGGGGAGCTGTTTTTT. Protein: CASSDTFRTGELFF. The rearrangement uses TRBV11-3 and TRBJ2-2; D not resolved. From germline, CDR1 is SGHNT and CDR2 YENEEA. CDR3 length: 14 residues. V was pared by 6 bases and J by 4 bases, with 12 bases between.